This T cell receptor (beta chain) derives from a study of T cell responses to AZD1222 COVID-19 vaccine. Findings and caveats of the study: The donor group comprised mostly white British people and more females; the analysis possibly underestimated clonal diversity. Among AZD1222 vaccinees, only 5 to 7 were seropositive at baseline. Repertoires were collected only later (after the peak T cell response had occurred). Dominant CD4 TCR responses targeted spike regions 160-218 and 743-854.

The repertoire was sequenced with immunoSEQ multiplex PCR; TCRdb's copy has only in-frame clones and lacks some. There are some 72,000 clones in the sample; about 92% occur only once, and roughly 6.4% lies in the top ten. V lost 6 bases and J lost 6, with 12 bases in between. This CDR3 is built from 14 residues. Germline CDR1 and CDR2: LNHDA and SQIVND (reference sequence). About this clone itself: Its antigen is not identified.

The sequenced sample was peripheral blood, obtained on day 0 of MenACWY control vaccination. The receptor comes from an adult in good health. J is TRBJ1-6 and V is TRBV19, with D maybe TRBD1 (6 bases). The CDR3 sequence is CASSQQGSNSPLHF. CDR3 nucleotide sequence: TGTGCCAGTAGCCAACAGGGTTCTAATTCACCCCTCCACTTT. Full variable domain (rest looked up from reference TRBV19 and TRBJ1-6): DGGITQSPKYLFRKEGQNVTLSCEQNLNHDAMYWYRQDPGQGLRLIYYSQIVNDFQKGDIAEGYSVSREKKESFPLTVTSAQKNPTAFYLCASSQQGSNSPLHFGNGTRLTVT.